Listed here are 18 T cell receptor beta chains from one sample, sequenced in a study of blood T cell repertoires in COVID-19 (TCRdb year 2020). The library was built by means of the immunoSEQ multiplex PCR assay. Here the immuneACCESS table is served through TCRdb, limited to in-frame sequences with V and J called. Missing clones are a known gap in these copies; in checked studies unresolved V genes cover under half, and the rest lacks a known reason. The sample data list 200,000 to 300,000 clones, and around 90% of these were observed just once. In total, the top ten clones hold around 0.87% of the sample. What was sequenced was PBMCs or T cells enriched from blood (not recorded which). The origin of the receptors is a man aged 50-60 years who had been exposed to COVID-19.

This chain joins TRBV18 and TRBJ2-5; the match to TRBD2 covers 12 bases. V was clipped by 2 bases and J by 3 bases; unmatched bases: 7. CDR1 and CDR2 (germline): KGHSH, LQKENI. This CDR3 is 17 amino acids long. The CDR3 loop reads CASSPIRLAGVKETQYF. The CDR3, as DNA: TGTGCCAGCTCACCAATTCGACTAGCGGGAGTAAAAGAGACCCAGTACTTC.

The chain links TRBV11-3 to TRBJ2-7; 10 nucleotides align to TRBD2. Germline V gives CDR1 SGHNT, CDR2 YENEEA. The CDR3 spans 15 residues. The V and J ends lost 5 bases and 7 bases, in that order; junction bases with no gene match: 11. The CDR3 is CASSPGVAGGGEQYV. The CDR3 region has the DNA TGTGCCAGCAGCCCCGGAGTAGCGGGAGGCGGAGAGCAGTACGTC.

The chain employs TRBV6-4 and TRBJ1-5; D is possibly TRBD1 (6 bases). Germline values: CDR1 MRHNA, CDR2 SNTAGT. The CDR3 loop spans 18 amino acids. Trimming took off 0 bases at V and 0 bases at J, with 15 bases between the two ends. The CDR3, as DNA: TGTGCCAGCAGTGACTCATGGACAGCTGGTTATAGCAATCAGCCCCAGCATTTT. Protein product: CASSDSWTAGYSNQPQHF.

CDR3 coding DNA: TGCAGTGCGTGGACAGTAACTGAAGCTTTCTTT. Its protein is CSAWTVTEAFF. The chain carries TRBV20-1 and TRBJ1-1, with D possibly matching TRBD1 (6 bases). The CDR3 loop spans 11 amino acids. Trimming took 6 bases from V and 5 from J, leaving 10 bases between them. Germline V gene data show CDR1 as DFQATT and CDR2 as SNEGSKA (reference sequence).

The chain has TRBV12-3 or TRBV12-4 and TRBJ1-1; D is unclear. V dropped 3 bases and J dropped 4 bases, with 6 bases sitting between them. The CDR3 runs to 12 residues. The CDR3 DNA sequence: TGTGCCAGCAGTTTCTCGGGCACTGAAGCTTTCTTT. Protein product: CASSFSGTEAFF.

The V gene is TRBV13, the J gene TRBJ1-1; D ambiguous. This CDR3 comprises 14 residues. The V gene's germline CDR1 is PRHDT and CDR2 FYEKMQ (reference sequence). V lost 5 bases and J lost 1, with 11 bases in between. The CDR3 sequence is CASSTSPRNTEAFF. The CDR3 DNA reads TGTGCCAGCAGCACCTCACCCAGGAACACTGAAGCTTTCTTT.

This rearrangement joins TRBV5-1 to TRBJ2-7; TRBD1 matches 7 bases. Germline V gene sequence: CDR1 SGHRS, CDR2 YFSETQ. CDR3 size: 16 residues. Trimming took 4 bases from V and 3 from J; bases not matched to a gene: 13. This CDR3 reads CASSRGPDRLNYEQYF. CDR3 coding DNA: TGCGCCAGCAGCAGGGGCCCGGACAGGCTAAACTACGAGCAGTACTTC.

The genes are TRBV11-2 and TRBJ1-5; a weak D match, TRBD1 (6 bases). This CDR3 has 13 residues. V lost 1 base and J lost 6, with 7 bases in between. The germline gives CDR1 SGHAT, CDR2 FQNNGV. The CDR3 nucleotides read TGTGCCAGCAGCTTAGGAGGGGGTCAGCCCCAGCATTTT. This gives the protein CASSLGGGQPQHF.

This chain connects TRBV4-2 to TRBJ1-1, with D possibly matching TRBD1 (6 bases). V was pared by 8 bases and J by 4 bases, with 20 bases between. The germline gives CDR1 LGHNA, CDR2 YNFKEQ. This CDR3 has 15 residues. CDR3 coding DNA: TGTGCCAGCTGCACAAGGGGGGGGGCGGTCACTGAAGCTTTCTTT. This translates into CASCTRGGAVTEAFF.

The chain has TRBV29-1 and TRBJ1-1; D might be TRBD1 (5 bases). Germline CDR1 and CDR2: SQVTM and ANQGSEA. The CDR3 extends over 16 amino acids. V was shortened by 5 bases and J by 3 bases, with 22 bases between the two germline ends. The chain's CDR3 is CSVSGGFSRGYTEAFF. CDR3 sequence (DNA): TGCAGCGTTTCTGGGGGGTTCTCCCGAGGGTACACTGAAGCTTTCTTT. The variable domain in full, completed from reference TRBV29-1 and TRBJ1-1, reads SAVISQKPSRDICQRGTSLTIQCQVDSQVTMMFWYRQQPGQSLTLIATANQGSEATYESGFVIDKFPISRPNLTFSTLTVSNMSPEDSSIYLCSVSGGFSRGYTEAFFGQGTRLTVV.

V is TRBV7-3 and J is TRBJ2-2, with a possible D match to TRBD2 (5 bases). Germline assignment: CDR1 SGHTA and CDR2 FQGTGA. This CDR3 is built from 15 residues. With 5 bases removed from V and 2 bases from J, the gap between germline ends came to 12 bases. CDR3 DNA: TGTGCCAGCAGCCGTACGGGGTTTAACACCGGGGAGCTGTTTTTT. Encoded protein: CASSRTGFNTGELFF.

This clone appeared once. This rearrangement joins TRBV5-1 to TRBJ2-7; 7 bases are a match to TRBD2. Trimming took 0 bases from V and 3 from J; bases not matched to a gene: 6. The germline CDR1 and CDR2 sequences are SGHRS and YFSETQ. The CDR3 runs to 15 residues. For the CDR3, the DNA is TGCGCCAGCAGCTTGGGGCTAGCGGACTTCTACGAGCAGTACGTC. Its protein product is CASSLGLADFYEQYV.

V usage is TRBV11-3 and J usage is TRBJ2-7, with TRBD1 as a possible D gene (5 bases). Trimming stripped 5 bases from V and 3 bases from J, with 14 bases between. Germline V gene lookup returns CDR1 SGHNT and CDR2 YENEEA. CDR3 length equals 14 residues. CDR3: CASSTSDRNYEQYF. As DNA, the CDR3 is TGTGCCAGCAGCACCTCCGACAGAAACTACGAGCAGTACTTC.

The rearrangement joins TRBV5-4 to TRBJ2-3; D may be TRBD1 (6 bases). The V end was cut by 4 bases, the J end by 4 bases, with 16 bases between. The CDR3 extends over 15 amino acids. Germline loops: CDR1 SGHNT, CDR2 YYREEE (reference sequence). The CDR3 coding sequence is TGTGCCAGCAGCACTCAACAGGGCCCCGCAGATACGCAGTATTTT. The encoded protein is CASSTQQGPADTQYF. Full variable domain (rest looked up from reference TRBV5-4 and TRBJ2-3): ETGVTQSPTHLIKTRGQQVTLRCSSQSGHNTVSWYQQALGQGPQFIFQYYREEENGRGNFPPRFSGLQFPNYSSELNVNALELDDSALYLCASSTQQGPADTQYFGPGTRLTVL.

This clone showed up just once. The rearrangement links TRBV18 to TRBJ2-5; maybe TRBD2 (7 bases). Germline CDR1 and CDR2: KGHSH and LQKENI. CDR3 length: 18 amino acids. V was trimmed by 3 bases and J by 2 bases, leaving 22 bases between them. Written as DNA, the CDR3 is TGTGCCAGCTCACCCCGACCGCGGGGGCCCGCATCGCAAGAGACCCAGTACTTC. Translating gives CASSPRPRGPASQETQYF.

This chain links TRBV3-1 (or the pseudogene TRBV3-2) with TRBJ1-2; D is unclear. V gave up 4 bases and J gave up 4 bases, with 10 bases separating them. Germline values: CDR1 LGHDT, CDR2 YNNKEL (reference sequence). The CDR3 is 13 residues long. CDR3 in DNA: TGTGCCAGCAGCCCCTCCATCGGCTATGGCTACACCTTC. Its protein is CASSPSIGYGYTF.

V usage is TRBV7-2 and J usage is TRBJ2-5; 7 bases fit TRBD2. V was pared by 1 base and J by 1 base, with 6 bases of the junction left unmatched. The length of the CDR3 is 16 residues. CDR1 and CDR2 from the germline V gene are SGHTA and FQGNSA. DNA for the CDR3: TGTGCCAGCAGCTTAGTTTCGACGGGGGGCCAAGAGACCCAGTACTTC. Its protein is CASSLVSTGGQETQYF. Supplemented by reference TRBV7-2 and TRBJ2-5, the full variable domain reads GAGVSQSPSNKVTEKGKDVELRCDPISGHTALYWYRQSLGQGLEFLIYFQGNSAPDKSGLPSDRFSAERTGGSVSTLTIQRTQQEDSAVYLCASSLVSTGGQETQYFGPGTRLLVL.

This chain connects TRBV6-1 to TRBJ1-1; D perhaps matches TRBD1 (5 bases). Trimming removed 0 bases at V and 9 bases at J, with 11 bases between. The CDR3 extends over 13 amino acids. Germline lookup yields CDR1 MNHNS and CDR2 SASEGT. The CDR3 region is CASSEAAGGKAFF. The CDR3 bases are TGTGCCAGCAGTGAAGCGGCTGGGGGGAAAGCTTTCTTT.